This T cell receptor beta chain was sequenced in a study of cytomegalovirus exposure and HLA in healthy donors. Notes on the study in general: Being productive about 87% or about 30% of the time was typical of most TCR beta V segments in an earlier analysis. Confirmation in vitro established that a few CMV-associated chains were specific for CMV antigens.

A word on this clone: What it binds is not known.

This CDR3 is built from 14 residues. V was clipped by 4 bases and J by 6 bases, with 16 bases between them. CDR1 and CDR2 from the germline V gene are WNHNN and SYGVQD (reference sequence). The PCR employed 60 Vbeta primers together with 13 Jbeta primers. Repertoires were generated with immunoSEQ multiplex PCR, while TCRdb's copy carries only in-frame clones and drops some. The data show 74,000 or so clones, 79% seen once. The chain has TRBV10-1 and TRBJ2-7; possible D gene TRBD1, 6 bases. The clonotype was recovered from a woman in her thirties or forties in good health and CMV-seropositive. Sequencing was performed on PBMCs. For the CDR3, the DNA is TGCGCCAGCAGTGTTACTCATGGGGGCGGCGAGCAGTACTTC. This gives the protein CASSVTHGGGEQYF.